This T cell receptor beta chain was sequenced for a study of blood T cell repertoires in COVID-19. How the authors handled the data: Amplified reference gene primers provided the basis for estimating nucleated cell counts. Sequencing was performed with immunoSEQ multiplex PCR; in TCRdb, only in-frame clones are kept and a portion is missing. V and J calls and clone size are those listed in that table; D and trimming were worked out from the DNA. The sample carries fewer than 400,000 clones, approximately 90% recorded once. A single count supports this clone. V lost 5 bases to trimming and J lost 3 bases, with 10 bases between them. From germline, CDR1 is KGHSH and CDR2 LQKENI. The length of the CDR3 is 13 residues.

Specimen: PBMCs or T cells enriched from blood (not recorded which). This clonotype was sampled from a woman aged 18-29 years who had recovered from COVID-19. The chain combines TRBV18 with TRBJ1-2, with D perhaps TRBD1 (6 bases). In nucleotides, the CDR3 is TGTGCCAGCTCAGGGGGCGCAGACTATGGCTACACCTTC. As protein: CASSGGADYGYTF. Full variable domain (missing parts from reference TRBV18 and TRBJ1-2): NAGVMQNPRHLVRRRGQEARLRCSPMKGHSHVYWYRQLPEEGLKFMVYLQKENIIDESGMPKERFSAEFPKEGPSILRIQQVVRGDSAAYFCASSGGADYGYTFGSGTRLTVV.